Detailed here is one T cell receptor (beta chain). Its target is not known. TCRdb re-derived calls from the 5' RACE reads in MiXCR, one entry per CDR3 protein. This sample has 450,000 or so distinct CDR3 sequences; around 19% occur once, and the top ten carry approximately 8.4%. The data originate from a study of T-cell memory formation after mild COVID-19. The length of the CDR3 is 13 residues. With 3 bases removed from V and 4 bases from J, the gap between germline ends came to 9 bases. Findings of the study overall: CM and EM subsets held most contracting CD4+ clones; EMRA held CD8+ ones. Clones from the second wave (peaking day 37) had unconfirmed SARS-CoV-2 specificity.

The sequence was collected from an adult woman who had mild COVID-19 (a few samples of this study predate the infection). Cell type and time point are not known. Sequencing was done on a sample of PBMCs or a T cell subset sorted from them (not recorded which). V and J are TRBV12-3 or TRBV12-4 and TRBJ1-2; D gene uncertain. The CDR3 protein is CASSLGVGYGYTF. CDR3 in DNA: TGTGCCAGCAGTTTGGGTGTCGGCTATGGCTACACCTTC.